The 10 T cell receptor beta chains below come from one sample, sequenced in a study of cytomegalovirus exposure and HLA in healthy donors. Use of 60 Vbeta and 13 Jbeta primers characterized the PCR. Profiled with immunoSEQ multiplex PCR; TCRdb holds only in-frame clones, not every one. The sample contains about 120,000 clones, around two thirds of which appear only once. The sample comprised PBMCs. These receptors all stem from a woman aged 35 to 49 in good health and CMV-seropositive.

The chain links TRBV2 to TRBJ2-7; 9 bases are shared with TRBD1. The V segment lost 8 bases and the J segment 7 bases; nucleotides outside the gene matches: 12. CDR3 size: 14 residues. The V gene's germline CDR1 is SNHLY and CDR2 FYNNEI. CDR3 in DNA: TGTGCCAGCGTTCTTGGGGACAGGGTTGGGGAGCAGTACTTC. The encoded protein is CASVLGDRVGEQYF.

V usage is TRBV5-1 and J usage is TRBJ2-7; 7 nucleotides line up with TRBD1. Per the germline V gene, CDR1 is SGHRS and CDR2 is YFSETQ. This CDR3 has 14 amino acids. V trimming: 0 bases; J trimming: 7 bases; junction bases outside the gene matches: 7. Here the CDR3 reads CASSLDRGAREQYF. The DNA of the CDR3 is TGCGCCAGCAGCTTGGACAGGGGTGCTCGGGAGCAGTACTTC.

The chain employs TRBV10-3 and TRBJ2-3; D might be TRBD1 (5 bases). The CDR3 is 14 residues long. Germline lookup yields CDR1 ENHRY and CDR2 SYGVKD. V lost 4 bases and J 1 base, leaving 9 bases between the germline ends. As DNA, the CDR3 is TGTGCCATCAGTGTAGGGGTCGGCACAGATACGCAGTATTTT. Translating it yields CAISVGVGTDTQYF.

This clone was detected only once. The chain links TRBV4-1 to TRBJ2-2; D is possibly TRBD2 (5 bases). Trimming cost V 0 bases and J 7 bases, with 6 bases left between them. In germline, CDR1 is MGHRA, CDR2 YSYEKL. CDR3 length equals 13 residues. The CDR3, as DNA: TGCGCCAGCAGCCAAGAGAGGGACGGGGAGCTGTTTTTT. Translation: CASSQERDGELFF.

The genes are TRBV4-2 and TRBJ1-2; D possibly corresponds to TRBD1 (5 bases). CDR1 and CDR2 from the germline V gene are LGHNA and YNFKEQ. The CDR3 runs 14 residues. V was cut by 2 bases and J by 2 bases, with 9 bases left in between. DNA of the CDR3: TGTGCCAGCAGCCAATTGACAGACAACTATGGCTACACCTTC. Translation: CASSQLTDNYGYTF.

This chain links TRBV6-5 with TRBJ2-7; 8 nucleotides align to TRBD2. This CDR3 comprises 14 residues. Germline V lookup: CDR1 MNHEY, CDR2 SVGAGI. The junction had 8 bases not matched to a gene; V was cut back by 8 bases and J by 2 bases. The CDR3 bases are TGTGCCAGCTTAGCCCGGGAGGGCCCCTACGAGCAGTACTTC. Amino acids: CASLAREGPYEQYF.

This clone was seen a handful of times. The gene calls are TRBV6-5 and TRBJ1-2, with D perhaps matching TRBD1 (5 bases). CDR1 and CDR2 (germline): MNHEY, SVGAGI. The CDR3 totals 15 residues. V lost 8 bases and J 5 bases, leaving 21 bases between the germline ends. The CDR3: CASHPSDRIPYGYTF. CDR3 DNA sequence: TGTGCCAGCCATCCGTCCGACAGAATCCCGTATGGCTACACCTTC.

Concerning this clone itself: The same CDR3 can be traced to other DNA sequences in this sample. The rearrangement links TRBV4-3 to TRBJ2-3, with 9 nucleotides matching TRBD2. V was clipped by 1 base and J by 6 bases; unmatched bases: 5. The CDR3 is 15 amino acids. Germline V gene lookup returns CDR1 LGHNA and CDR2 YSLEER. The chain's CDR3 is CASSQGSGRGDTQYF. The CDR3 DNA sequence: TGCGCCAGCAGCCAAGGTAGCGGGAGAGGTGATACGCAGTATTTT.

CDR3 region: CASNQGANYGYTF. CDR3 DNA: TGTGCCAGCAATCAGGGGGCTAACTATGGCTACACCTTC. The rearrangement uses TRBV28 and TRBJ1-2; 7 nucleotides line up with TRBD1. Trimming removed 7 bases from V and 0 bases from J; junction bases left unmatched: 2. CDR3 length: 13 amino acids. Germline lookup yields CDR1 MDHEN and CDR2 SYDVKM.

J is TRBJ1-4 and V is TRBV19; D gene ambiguous. The CDR3 contains 16 residues. Germline CDR1 is LNHDA and CDR2 is SQIVND (reference sequence). V lost 5 bases and J lost 1, with 14 bases in between. CDR3 residues: CASSLTNSGTNEKLFF. In DNA form, the CDR3 reads TGTGCCAGTAGTCTTACCAACAGCGGAACTAATGAAAAACTGTTTTTT.